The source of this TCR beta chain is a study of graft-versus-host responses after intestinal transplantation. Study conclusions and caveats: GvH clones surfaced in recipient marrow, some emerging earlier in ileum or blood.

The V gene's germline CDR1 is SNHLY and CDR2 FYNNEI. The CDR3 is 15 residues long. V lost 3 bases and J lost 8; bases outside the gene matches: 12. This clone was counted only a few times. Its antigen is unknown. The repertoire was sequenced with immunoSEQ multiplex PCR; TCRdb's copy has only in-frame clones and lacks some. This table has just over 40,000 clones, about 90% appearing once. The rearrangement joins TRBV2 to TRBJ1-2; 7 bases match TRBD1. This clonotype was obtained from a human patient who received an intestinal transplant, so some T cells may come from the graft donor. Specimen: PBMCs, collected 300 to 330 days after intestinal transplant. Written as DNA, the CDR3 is TGTGCCAGCAGTGATTGGGACGGAGGCAGGGGGGGCTACACCTTC. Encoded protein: CASSDWDGGRGGYTF.